Listed here is a single TCR beta chain. As yet, its antigen is unknown. TCRdb's table, derived via immunoSEQ multiplex PCR, lists solely in-frame clones and lacks some. The sample includes some 60,000 clones, under 95% of them seen just once. This record comes from a study of OX40 agonist ivuxolimab in advanced cancers. In the study overall: Dose-escalation patients' cancers were hepatocellular carcinoma, melanoma, renal cell or head and neck cancer. Therapy given before enrollment (anti-PD-1, anti-PD-L1 or anti-CTLA-4) was allowed, and under 45% had some. Study observations and caveats: Not determined was the antigen specificity of the expanded peripheral T cells.

The germline CDR1 and CDR2 sequences are SGHRS and YFSETQ. The length of the CDR3 is 12 residues. Trimming stripped 1 base from V and 5 bases from J, with 6 bases between. Enrollment shut out patients with autoimmune disease history or systemic immunosuppression. The sequencing here drew on CD4+ or CD8+ T cells sorted from blood, taken in a trial of the OX40 agonist ivuxolimab. This sequence joins TRBV5-1 and TRBJ2-5; no clear D. The clonotype comes from an adult with an advanced solid tumor such as melanoma, head and neck, liver or kidney cancer. CDR3 residues: CASSLMGETQYF. CDR3 sequence (DNA): TGCGCCAGCAGCTTGATGGGGGAGACCCAGTACTTC.